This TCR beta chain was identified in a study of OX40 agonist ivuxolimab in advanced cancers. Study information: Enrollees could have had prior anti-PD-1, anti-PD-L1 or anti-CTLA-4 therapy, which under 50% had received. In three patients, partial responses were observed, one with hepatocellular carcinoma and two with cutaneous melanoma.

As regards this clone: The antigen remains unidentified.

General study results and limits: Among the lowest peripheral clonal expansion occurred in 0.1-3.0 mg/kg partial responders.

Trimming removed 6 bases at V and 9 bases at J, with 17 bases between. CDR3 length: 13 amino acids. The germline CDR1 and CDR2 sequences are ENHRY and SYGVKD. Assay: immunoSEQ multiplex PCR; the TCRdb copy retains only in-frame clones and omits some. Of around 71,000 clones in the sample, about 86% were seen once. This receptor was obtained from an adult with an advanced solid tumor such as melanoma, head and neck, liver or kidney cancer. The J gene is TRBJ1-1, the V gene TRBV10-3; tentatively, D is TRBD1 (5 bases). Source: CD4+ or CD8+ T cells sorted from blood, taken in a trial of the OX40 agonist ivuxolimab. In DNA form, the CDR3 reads TGTGCCATCAGAGAAACAGGTGATGATAAAGCTTTCTTT. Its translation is CAIRETGDDKAFF.